This entry lists 12 T cell receptor beta chains sequenced from one sample in a study of CD8 T cells in ankylosing spondylitis. Study-wide results and caveats: Typical of ankylosing spondylitis blood, it appeared, was a TCR beta motif of eight highly homologous variants.

TCRdb independently ran MiXCR on the 5' RACE reads; one entry per CDR3 protein. The data contain more than 400,000 distinct CDR3 sequences, roughly 5.2% of them singletons. Their cognate antigens are unknown. Input material: blood, either unsorted or a sorted T cell fraction (not recorded which). Receptor source: a male donor with ankylosing spondylitis.

This clonotype was detected ten times or more. The chain is built from TRBV4-2 and TRBJ1-2; D is perhaps TRBD1 (5 bases). CDR1 is LGHNA, CDR2 YNFKEQ, per germline. The CDR3 totals 14 residues. Trimming pared 1 base from V and 4 bases from J, leaving 10 bases between. In nucleotides, the CDR3 is TGTGCCAGCAGCCAAGCTTCGGGGCTCTATGGCTACACCTTC. Its translation is CASSQASGLYGYTF.

This clonotype came up many times. This chain links TRBV29-1 with TRBJ2-1; D might be TRBD1 (5 bases). The V and J ends lost 6 bases and 2 bases respectively, with 8 bases between them. The CDR3 loop spans 12 amino acids. CDR1 and CDR2 (germline): SQVTM, ANQGSEA. The CDR3 reads CSVLTAYNEQFF. In DNA form, the CDR3 reads TGCAGCGTGCTGACAGCCTACAATGAGCAGTTCTTC.

At least ten counts were recorded for this clonotype. The chain combines TRBV4-1 with TRBJ2-6, with D tentatively TRBD1 (5 bases). Germline CDR1 MGHRA, CDR2 YSYEKL. The V end lost 1 base, the J end lost 1 base, and 20 bases lay between the germline ends. This CDR3 region has 20 residues. The CDR3 DNA follows: TGCGCCAGCAGCCAAGGTAGTAGCAGGGTAGGGTCGTCTGGGGCCAACGTCCTGACTTTC. It specifies CASSQGSSRVGSSGANVLTF.

This clonotype was observed a few times. The CDR3 region is CSVAVSGSEQFF. DNA of the CDR3: TGCAGCGTTGCCGTGTCAGGGAGTGAGCAGTTCTTC. V gene TRBV29-1 combines with J gene TRBJ2-1; D possibly matches TRBD1 or TRBD2 (5 bases each). V dropped 4 bases and J dropped 9 bases, with 13 bases sitting between them. CDR1 and CDR2 from the germline V gene are SQVTM and ANQGSEA. The CDR3 loop spans 12 amino acids.

The rearrangement uses TRBV30 and TRBJ2-7; tentative D call: TRBD2 (5 bases). Trimming pared 0 bases from V and 1 base from J, leaving 7 bases between. Germline-derived CDR1 and CDR2 are GTSNPN and SVGIG (reference sequence). The CDR3 spans 13 residues. CDR3 region: CAWSVGLSYEQYF. CDR3 nucleotide sequence: TGTGCCTGGAGTGTTGGACTTTCCTACGAGCAGTACTTC.

The chain recombines TRBV7-8 with TRBJ2-2; no reliable D call. The CDR3 loop spans 15 amino acids. Germline loops: CDR1 SGHVS, CDR2 FQNEAQ. The V end was cut by 5 bases, the J end by 4 bases, with 14 bases between. The CDR3 spells CASSLVSLGTGELFF. As DNA, the CDR3 is TGTGCCAGCAGCCTCGTTAGTCTCGGCACCGGGGAGCTGTTTTTT.

The chain recombines TRBV5-1 with TRBJ2-5, with D maybe TRBD2 (6 bases). Looked up from germline, CDR1 is SGHRS and CDR2 is YFSETQ. Trimming stripped 4 bases from V and 4 bases from J, with 14 bases between. The CDR3 consists of 14 residues. The CDR3 DNA is TGCGCCAGCAGCCAGGCGGGGTACCGAGAGACCCAGTACTTC. Residues: CASSQAGYRETQYF. Filled out from reference TRBV5-1 and TRBJ2-5, the complete variable domain reads KAGVTQTPRYLIKTRGQQVTLSCSPISGHRSVSWYQQTPGQGLQFLFEYFSETQRNKGNFPGRFSGRQFSNSRSEMNVSTLELGDSALYLCASSQAGYRETQYFGPGTRLLVL.

This clonotype was detected many times. CDR3 coding DNA: TGTGCCACCAGTGATACAGGGAGCTCTGGAAACACCATATATTTT. Protein: CATSDTGSSGNTIYF. This rearrangement joins TRBV24-1 to TRBJ1-3; tentative D call: TRBD1 (6 bases). Germline CDR1 KGHDR, CDR2 SFDVKD. The length of the CDR3 is 15 residues. With 3 bases removed from V and 0 bases from J, the gap between germline ends came to 8 bases.

In this sample, this clonotype turned up many times. This chain connects TRBV7-2 to TRBJ2-5; the D gene is possibly TRBD1 (6 bases). The CDR3 loop spans 13 amino acids. The germline gives CDR1 SGHTA, CDR2 FQGNSA. Trimming cost V 3 bases and J 5 bases, with 10 bases left between them. The CDR3 region is CASSFNRAETQYF. The CDR3 DNA is TGTGCCAGCAGCTTCAACAGGGCGGAGACCCAGTACTTC.

The rearrangement uses TRBV3-1 and TRBJ1-1; no clear D. The CDR3 consists of 14 residues. With 0 bases removed from V and 6 bases from J, the gap between germline ends came to 11 bases. Germline values: CDR1 LGHDT, CDR2 YNNKEL (reference sequence). CDR3 loop: CASSQEGWASEAFF. The CDR3 DNA reads as TGTGCCAGCAGCCAAGAAGGGTGGGCGTCTGAAGCTTTCTTT.

This clonotype was counted at least ten times. The chain employs TRBV12-3 or TRBV12-4 and TRBJ1-2; the D is unclear. V gave up 7 bases and J gave up 4 bases, with 7 bases separating them. CDR3 length: 11 residues. The CDR3 DNA follows: TGTGCCAGCACGAGAGGCTATGGCTACACCTTC. This codes for CASTRGYGYTF.

This clonotype has just a few counts. DNA of the CDR3: TGTGCCAGCAGTGCTCAGACAGGGGGGGACACTGAAGCTTTCTTT. It specifies CASSAQTGGDTEAFF. The chain has TRBV7-2 and TRBJ1-1; 9 positions match TRBD1. Losses at the gene ends were 6 bases for V and 3 bases for J; bases not matched to a gene: 8. The CDR3 loop spans 15 amino acids. Per germline, CDR1 SGHTA and CDR2 FQGNSA.